These 29 T cell receptor beta chains came from one sample sequenced in a study of blood T cell repertoires in COVID-19. Assay: immunoSEQ multiplex PCR; the TCRdb copy retains only in-frame clones and omits some. The table has some 190,000 clones, roughly 84% seen once. Source material: peripheral blood. The receptors stem from a man of 80 years or more with COVID-19, enrolled during active disease.

V gene TRBV2 combines with J gene TRBJ2-7; TRBD1 might be the D (6 bases). Germline CDR1 and CDR2: SNHLY and FYNNEI. V lost 5 bases to trimming and J lost 3 bases, with 11 bases between them. This CDR3 contains 13 residues. The CDR3 here is CASSTDRRYEQYF. The CDR3 DNA is TGTGCCAGCAGTACCGACAGGCGCTACGAGCAGTACTTC.

The gene calls are TRBV15 and TRBJ2-3; 7 nucleotides agree with TRBD2. CDR1 is LNHNV and CDR2 is YYDKDF in the germline V gene (reference sequence). The CDR3 totals 15 residues. V lost 1 base to trimming and J lost 2 bases; unmatched junction nucleotides: 3. The chain's CDR3 is CATSRVAGITDTQYF. Written as DNA, the CDR3 is TGTGCCACCAGCAGAGTAGCGGGCATCACAGATACGCAGTATTTT.

The chain joins TRBV5-1 to TRBJ2-2; TRBD2 matches at 8 bases. The germline V gene encodes CDR1 SGHRS and CDR2 YFSETQ. There are 16 residues in the CDR3. V gave up 4 bases and J gave up 4 bases; unmatched junction bases: 9. The CDR3 DNA sequence: TGCGCCAGCAGCCAGCTTGCGGGGGGAATCACCGGGGAGCTGTTTTTT. It translates to CASSQLAGGITGELFF.

The chain joins TRBV18 to TRBJ1-4, with D possibly TRBD1 on 6 matching bases. Trimming removed 3 bases at V and 8 bases at J, with 16 bases between. Germline V gene data show CDR1 as KGHSH and CDR2 as LQKENI. This CDR3 region has 15 residues. CDR3 sequence reads: CASSPQGYFREKLFF. In DNA form, the CDR3 reads TGTGCCAGCTCACCCCAGGGGTATTTTCGGGAAAAACTGTTTTTT. Together with reference TRBV18 and TRBJ1-4, the CDR3 gives the full variable domain: NAGVMQNPRHLVRRRGQEARLRCSPMKGHSHVYWYRQLPEEGLKFMVYLQKENIIDESGMPKERFSAEFPKEGPSILRIQQVVRGDSAAYFCASSPQGYFREKLFFGSGTQLSVL.

The chain has TRBV5-1 and TRBJ1-5; 9 positions agree with TRBD1. CDR3 size: 15 residues. CDR1 and CDR2 from the germline V gene are SGHRS and YFSETQ. V trimming: 2 bases; J trimming: 2 bases; junction bases outside the gene matches: 2. CDR3 in amino acids: CASSLQGAGNQPQHF. CDR3 nucleotide sequence: TGCGCCAGCAGCTTACAGGGGGCAGGCAATCAGCCCCAGCATTTT.

The rearrangement joins TRBV2 to TRBJ2-3; 11 positions match TRBD2. Trimming cost V 5 bases and J 2 bases; bases outside gene matches: 6. There are 16 residues in the CDR3. In germline, CDR1 is SNHLY, CDR2 FYNNEI. This chain's CDR3 is CASSSPSGGTTDTQYF. The DNA for the CDR3 is TGTGCCAGCAGTTCCCCTAGCGGGGGGACCACAGATACGCAGTATTTT. The full variable domain, its missing parts supplied by reference TRBV2 and TRBJ2-3, is EPEVTQTPSHQVTQMGQEVILRCVPISNHLYFYWYRQILGQKVEFLVSFYNNEISEKSEIFDDQFSVERPDGSNFTLKIRSTKLEDSAMYFCASSSPSGGTTDTQYFGPGTRLTVL.

The V call is TRBV6-5, the J call TRBJ2-2, with TRBD1 matching over 10 bases. The germline CDR1 and CDR2 sequences are MNHEY and SVGAGI. This CDR3 spans 16 amino acids. Losses at the gene ends were 0 bases for V and 5 bases for J; bases not matched to a gene: 3. CDR3 protein: CASSYSGTGVTGELFF. The CDR3 bases are TGTGCCAGCAGTTACTCGGGGACAGGGGTAACCGGGGAGCTGTTTTTT.

The chain is built from TRBV10-3 and TRBJ2-2; tentatively, D is TRBD1 (6 bases). Germline V gives CDR1 ENHRY, CDR2 SYGVKD. Trimming left V 3 bases short and J 5 bases short, with 10 bases between. The CDR3 consists of 14 residues. The CDR3 protein is CAISENRATGELFF. CDR3 nucleotide sequence: TGTGCCATCAGTGAAAACAGGGCAACCGGGGAGCTGTTTTTT.

V is TRBV18 and J is TRBJ1-1, with 9 bases matching TRBD1. The ends lost 4 bases at V and 8 bases at J; junction bases unmatched: 5. The germline V gene encodes CDR1 KGHSH and CDR2 LQKENI. CDR3 length: 13 amino acids. The CDR3, as DNA: TGTGCCAGCTCACTCGGACAGGGGCGAGAAGCTTTCTTT. It encodes CASSLGQGREAFF.

The J gene is TRBJ1-2, the V gene TRBV6-5; a possible D gene is TRBD1 (6 bases). CDR3 length equals 15 residues. Trimming removed 2 bases from V and 0 bases from J, with 10 bases in between. Germline V lookup: CDR1 MNHEY, CDR2 SVGAGI. In DNA, the CDR3 is TGTGCCAGCAGTTACGGGCAGGGGCCTAACTATGGCTACACCTTC. The encoded protein is CASSYGQGPNYGYTF.

The J gene is TRBJ1-2, the V gene TRBV7-2; D remains unclear. The germline V gene has CDR1 SGHTA and CDR2 FQGNSA. V lost 0 bases and J lost 8, with 13 bases in between. The CDR3 has 14 residues. CDR3: CASSLARHSGGYTF. The CDR3 nucleotides are TGTGCCAGCAGCTTAGCCCGACATTCGGGGGGCTACACCTTC.

The rearrangement links TRBV7-2 to TRBJ2-7, with D perhaps TRBD1 (6 bases). In germline, CDR1 is SGHTA, CDR2 FQGNSA. V lost 6 bases and J lost 3, with 9 bases in between. CDR3 length: 12 amino acids. CDR3 DNA sequence: TGTGCCAGCAGTAAACAGGGCTACGAGCAGTACTTC. Amino acid sequence: CASSKQGYEQYF.

The chain couples TRBV6-5 to TRBJ2-1; D perhaps matches TRBD1 (6 bases). Per germline, CDR1 MNHEY and CDR2 SVGAGI. V was trimmed by 7 bases and J by 6 bases, leaving 16 bases between them. This CDR3 comprises 14 residues. CDR3 in DNA: TGTGCCAGCAACCAAGGACAGATTGGCAATGAGCAGTTCTTC. Amino acid sequence: CASNQGQIGNEQFF.

The chain has TRBV5-4 and TRBJ2-3, with 9 bases fitting TRBD2. The CDR3 covers 18 residues. After removal of 3 bases from V and 2 bases from J, the junction contained 13 bases not matched to a gene. Germline V gives CDR1 SGHNT, CDR2 YYREEE (reference sequence). The CDR3 coding sequence is TGTGCCAGCAGCTACCTTTCTTTAGCGGGGGCCCTCACAGATACGCAGTATTTT. Translating it yields CASSYLSLAGALTDTQYF. The full variable domain, completed using reference TRBV5-4 and TRBJ2-3, is ETGVTQSPTHLIKTRGQQVTLRCSSQSGHNTVSWYQQALGQGPQFIFQYYREEENGRGNFPPRFSGLQFPNYSSELNVNALELDDSALYLCASSYLSLAGALTDTQYFGPGTRLTVL.

The chain recombines TRBV2 with TRBJ2-1, with a possible D match to TRBD2 (7 bases). Trimming cost V 7 bases and J 5 bases, with 18 bases left between them. The CDR3 spans 15 residues. Germline values: CDR1 SNHLY, CDR2 FYNNEI. This chain's CDR3 is CASTEVGGPNNEQFF. CDR3 sequence (DNA): TGTGCCAGCACTGAGGTGGGGGGGCCAAACAATGAGCAGTTCTTC.

This clone was recorded a few times. Other DNA sequences of this sample code for an identical CDR3. V and J are TRBV18 and TRBJ1-1, with D perhaps matching TRBD1 (5 bases). CDR3 length equals 14 residues. Germline V gene data show CDR1 as KGHSH and CDR2 as LQKENI. Trimming took off 1 base at V and 0 bases at J, with 6 bases between the two ends. The chain's CDR3 is CASSPQGLNTEAFF. CDR3 bases: TGTGCCAGCTCACCACAGGGGTTGAACACTGAAGCTTTCTTT.

The chain employs TRBV24-1 and TRBJ2-1; maybe TRBD2 (6 bases). Trimming took 3 bases from V and 0 from J, leaving 11 bases between them. In germline, CDR1 is KGHDR, CDR2 SFDVKD. The CDR3 sequence is 16 residues long. The CDR3, as DNA: TGTGCCACCAGTGATCCCGGGGGAAGCTCCTACAATGAGCAGTTCTTC. This codes for CATSDPGGSSYNEQFF.

CDR3 sequence reads: CASSVWAEGTGELFF. CDR3 nucleotide sequence: TGTGCCAGCAGCGTTTGGGCGGAGGGCACCGGGGAGCTGTTTTTT. The chain couples TRBV9 to TRBJ2-2, with D perhaps TRBD2 (6 bases). Germline V gives CDR1 SGDLS, CDR2 YYNGEE. Trimming cost V 2 bases and J 4 bases, with 12 bases left between them. The CDR3 is 15 residues long.

The chain combines TRBV12-3 or TRBV12-4 with TRBJ1-1; D gene unclear. The germline V and J ends were trimmed by 10 bases and 1 base, with 13 bases remaining between them. The CDR3 sequence is 13 residues long. CDR3 sequence (DNA): TGTGCCACCAGGAGGGCGACGAACACTGAAGCTTTCTTT. Amino acids: CATRRATNTEAFF.

With respect to this clone: This CDR3 is also generated by other DNA sequences in the sample. The V call is TRBV6-5, the J call TRBJ1-2; possibly TRBD1 for D (5 bases). Germline V gene data show CDR1 as MNHEY and CDR2 as SVGAGI. The V gene lost 0 bases and the J gene lost 7 bases, with 9 bases spanning the gap. The CDR3 is made up of 13 amino acids. As DNA, the CDR3 is TGTGCCAGCAGTTACTCGGGGGGTAGTGGCTACACCTTC. Protein: CASSYSGGSGYTF.

The genes are TRBV11-2 and TRBJ2-6; TRBD1 aligns across 10 bases. The CDR3 runs to 16 residues. CDR1 SGHAT and CDR2 FQNNGV come from the germline V gene. With V trimmed by 4 bases and J by 4 bases, 4 bases remained unmatched. The CDR3 loop reads CASSSTGGSGANVLTF. CDR3 nucleotides: TGTGCCAGCAGCTCGACAGGGGGCAGCGGGGCCAACGTCCTGACTTTC. Full variable domain (remainder filled in from reference TRBV11-2 and TRBJ2-6): EAGVAQSPRYKIIEKRQSVAFWCNPISGHATLYWYQQILGQGPKLLIQFQNNGVVDDSQLPKDRFSAERLKGVDSTLKIQPAKLEDSAVYLCASSSTGGSGANVLTFGAGSRLTVL.

Regarding this clone: This same CDR3 is encoded by further DNA sequences in the sample. The chain couples TRBV6-5 to TRBJ1-1, with D hard to call. This CDR3 has 12 amino acids. Germline CDR1 reads MNHEY; CDR2 reads SVGAGI. V was clipped by 6 bases and J by 7 bases, with 12 bases between them. CDR3 protein: CASRRTDLEAFF. DNA of the CDR3: TGTGCCAGCAGAAGGACTGACCTTGAAGCTTTCTTT.

This rearrangement joins TRBV10-3 to TRBJ2-3; D remains unclear. CDR1 is ENHRY and CDR2 is SYGVKD in the germline V gene. V was clipped by 0 bases and J by 6 bases, with 4 bases between them. The CDR3 loop spans 12 amino acids. CDR3 region: CAISESRDTQYF. CDR3 nucleotides: TGTGCCATCAGTGAGTCGCGGGATACGCAGTATTTT.

This chain links TRBV7-2 with TRBJ2-7; tentatively, D is TRBD1 (5 bases). V was cut by 1 base and J by 0 bases, with 10 bases left in between. The CDR3 covers 15 residues. The germline V gene encodes CDR1 SGHTA and CDR2 FQGNSA. DNA for the CDR3: TGTGCCAGCAGCTTAGTCCCCCAGGGCTCCTACGAGCAGTACTTC. Translated: CASSLVPQGSYEQYF.

The gene calls are TRBV19 and TRBJ2-1; 7 bases line up with TRBD2. V shed 1 base and J 11 bases; nucleotides not matched to a gene: 11. The germline V gene encodes CDR1 LNHDA and CDR2 SQIVND (reference sequence). The CDR3 contains 15 residues. CDR3 nucleotides: TGTGCCAGTAGTATAGGCCCTGGGAGGGGCTCTCAGCAGTTCTTC. Encoded protein: CASSIGPGRGSQQFF.

The CDR3 nucleotides read TGCGCCAGCAGCCAAGAGCCGGGTTCTAATGAAAAACTGTTTTTT. The encoded protein is CASSQEPGSNEKLFF. The chain links TRBV4-1 to TRBJ1-4; D unclear. CDR1 and CDR2 from the germline V gene are MGHRA and YSYEKL. The CDR3 length is 15 residues. Trimming took off 0 bases at V and 3 bases at J, with 8 bases between the two ends.

This chain connects TRBV19 to TRBJ1-1, with D perhaps matching TRBD1 (6 bases). The germline V gene has CDR1 LNHDA and CDR2 SQIVND (reference sequence). Trimming removed 6 bases from V and 3 bases from J, with 8 bases in between. This CDR3 is 12 amino acids long. In DNA, the CDR3 is TGTGCCAGTAGCCAGGGGTACACTGAAGCTTTCTTT. This sequence encodes CASSQGYTEAFF.

The CDR3 here is CATSGLPRYRGEKLFF. CDR3 in DNA: TGTGCCACCTCGGGATTACCCAGGTATAGAGGTGAAAAACTGTTTTTT. The chain links TRBV19 to TRBJ1-4; D not resolved. Germline V gives CDR1 LNHDA, CDR2 SQIVND (reference sequence). The CDR3 has 16 residues. V was pared by 10 bases and J by 7 bases, with 25 bases between.

Comment on this clone: Other DNA sequences in the sample encode the same CDR3. J is TRBJ1-5 and V is TRBV7-9; D perhaps matches TRBD1 (5 bases). CDR3 size: 15 residues. Per germline, CDR1 SEHNR and CDR2 FQNEAQ (reference sequence). V was shortened by 1 base and J by 2 bases, with 9 bases between the two germline ends. CDR3: CASSLGTGGNQPQHF. The CDR3 nucleotides read TGTGCCAGCAGCTTAGGCACGGGGGGCAATCAGCCCCAGCATTTT.